This T cell receptor (beta chain) was identified during a study of T cell responses to AZD1222 COVID-19 vaccine. Method: immunoSEQ multiplex PCR; TCRdb's copy keeps in-frame clones and lacks some. The table includes roughly 120,000 clones, roughly 84% detected once. Here the sequenced sample was peripheral blood, taken on day 0 of AZD1222 vaccination. This receptor was obtained from an adult in good health.

CDR3 sequence: CASSRTESRNTEAFF. The CDR3 DNA reads TGTGCCAGCAGTCGCACAGAGAGCAGAAACACTGAAGCTTTCTTT. This rearrangement joins TRBV6-5 to TRBJ1-1; D gene uncertain. The V and J ends lost 5 bases and 2 bases respectively, with 15 bases between them. The CDR3 runs 15 residues. CDR1 and CDR2 from the germline V gene are MNHEY and SVGAGI.